These 8 T cell receptor beta chains were sequenced from one sample in a study of Ad26.COV2.S vaccination and SARS-CoV-2 variants. Sequencing used immunoSEQ multiplex PCR; TCRdb keeps in-frame clones, though not all of them. The table records about 390,000 clones, 75% to 90% of them present only once. Stated treatment: about 20 received Ad26.COV2.S at low or high dose, single or two shots; roughly 5 received placebo; per-sample allocation not given. Day 63 after the first injection of vaccine or placebo was the sampling time. The sequences come from peripheral blood, collected in a trial of Ad26.COV2.S vaccine versus placebo. The receptors here all came from a person aged 18-60 years who received the Ad26.COV2.S COVID-19 vaccine or a placebo.

The gene calls are TRBV3-1 (or the pseudogene TRBV3-2) and TRBJ2-3; 8 positions match TRBD2. The ends lost 4 bases at V and 3 bases at J; junction bases unmatched: 9. The CDR3 has 16 amino acids. The germline V gene has CDR1 LGHDT and CDR2 YNNKEL (reference sequence). CDR3 protein: CASSPPGGGTTDTQYF. The CDR3 DNA follows: TGTGCCAGCAGCCCACCTGGCGGGGGGACTACAGATACGCAGTATTTT.

The rearrangement uses TRBV5-4 and TRBJ2-3; 8 bases map to TRBD2. Losses at the gene ends were 4 bases for V and 2 bases for J; bases not matched to a gene: 15. The V gene's germline CDR1 is SGHNT and CDR2 YYREEE (reference sequence). The CDR3 has 18 residues. Here the CDR3 DNA reads TGTGCCAGCAGCCCCGGGGCGGGGGGAGCCCTTAACACAGATACGCAGTATTTT. It yields the protein CASSPGAGGALNTDTQYF.

The J gene is TRBJ2-3, the V gene TRBV2; D remains unclear. The length of the CDR3 is 14 residues. Germline V gene sequence: CDR1 SNHLY, CDR2 FYNNEI. Between the trimmed V and J ends, which lost 3 bases and 2 bases, there was a span of 9 bases. The CDR3 here is CASSDRVLTDTQYF. The DNA for the CDR3 is TGTGCCAGCAGTGATAGGGTCCTCACAGATACGCAGTATTTT.

V usage is TRBV6-1 and J usage is TRBJ1-1; the D gene is possibly TRBD1 (5 bases). V was clipped by 1 base and J by 11 bases, with 14 bases between them. Germline V gives CDR1 MNHNS, CDR2 SASEGT. The CDR3 contains 13 residues. The chain's CDR3 is CASSEGRDFWAFF. The CDR3 DNA is TGTGCCAGCAGTGAAGGGAGGGACTTTTGGGCTTTCTTT.

V is TRBV7-6 and J is TRBJ2-1, with 14 positions matching TRBD2. Germline loops: CDR1 SGHVS, CDR2 FNYEAQ. V gave up 5 bases and J gave up 7 bases; unmatched junction bases: 7. CDR3 length: 16 residues. The CDR3, as DNA: TGTGCCAGCAGCCCACGGACTAGCGGGGGGTGGAATGAGCAGTTCTTC. Translation gives CASSPRTSGGWNEQFF.

The V call is TRBV6-5, the J call TRBJ1-1, with D perhaps matching TRBD1 (6 bases). Per germline, CDR1 MNHEY and CDR2 SVGAGI. This CDR3 contains 15 residues. Between the trimmed V and J ends, which lost 0 bases and 7 bases, there was a span of 15 bases. This CDR3 reads CASSYSSMGAGEAFF. CDR3 nucleotides: TGTGCCAGCAGTTACTCGAGTATGGGGGCGGGTGAAGCTTTCTTT.

The V gene is TRBV6-5, the J gene TRBJ1-6; 7 bases map to TRBD1. This CDR3 has 14 amino acids. The V segment lost 7 bases and the J segment 14 bases; nucleotides outside the gene matches: 14. CDR1 is MNHEY and CDR2 is SVGAGI in the germline V gene. In nucleotides, the CDR3 is TGTGCCAGCATTCTCGGGACAGCCACCGGGACCCTCCACTTT. Protein sequence: CASILGTATGTLHF.

This clone was seen a handful of times. V is TRBV18 and J is TRBJ1-6; D uncertain. The CDR3 sequence is 14 residues long. The germline V gene encodes CDR1 KGHSH and CDR2 LQKENI. V was clipped by 6 bases and J by 7 bases, with 13 bases between them. The CDR3 loop is CASSPPSQNSPLHF. The CDR3 region has the DNA TGTGCCAGCTCCCCCCCGTCCCAGAATTCACCCCTCCACTTT.